This T cell receptor (beta chain) came from a study of cytotoxic CD8 clonotypes in ibrutinib-treated CLL. Study-wide context: The patients, under 13 relapsed/refractory and more than 14 treatment-naive, included about 18 who were IGHV unmutated. Samples yielded averages of 255,043 productive templates and tens of thousands of productive rearrangements.

V was trimmed by 4 bases and J by 5 bases, leaving 17 bases between them. The CDR3 covers 15 residues. CDR1 MDHEN and CDR2 SYDVKM come from the germline V gene. Researchers set a sequencing depth target of 1 in 200,000 to 1 in 1 million T cells. Libraries were prepared by immunoSEQ multiplex PCR; TCRdb keeps only in-frame clonotypes and omits some of them. The sample lists about 200,000 clones, around 75% occurring once. The material sequenced was PBMCs, taken after 12 months of ibrutinib treatment. V and J are TRBV28 and TRBJ2-5; D is uncertain. This receptor was taken from a human donor with chronic lymphocytic leukemia. CDR3 in DNA: TGTGCCAGCAGTTCCCTTGTAGAGGCCCGGGAGACCCAGTACTTC. It is translated as CASSSLVEARETQYF.